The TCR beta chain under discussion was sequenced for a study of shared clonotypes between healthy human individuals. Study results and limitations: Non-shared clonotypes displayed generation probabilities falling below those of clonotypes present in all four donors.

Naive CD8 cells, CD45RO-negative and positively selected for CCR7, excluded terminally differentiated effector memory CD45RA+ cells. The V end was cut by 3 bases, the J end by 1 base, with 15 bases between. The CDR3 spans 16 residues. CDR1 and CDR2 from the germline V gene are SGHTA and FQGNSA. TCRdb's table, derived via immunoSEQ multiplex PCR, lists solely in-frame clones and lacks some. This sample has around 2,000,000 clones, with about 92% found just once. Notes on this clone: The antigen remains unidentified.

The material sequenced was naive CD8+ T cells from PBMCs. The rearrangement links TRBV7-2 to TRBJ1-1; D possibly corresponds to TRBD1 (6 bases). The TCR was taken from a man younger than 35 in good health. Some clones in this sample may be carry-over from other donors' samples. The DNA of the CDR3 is TGTGCCAGCAGCTTTAAATCGAGGGGGGGGAACACTGAAGCTTTCTTT. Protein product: CASSFKSRGGNTEAFF.